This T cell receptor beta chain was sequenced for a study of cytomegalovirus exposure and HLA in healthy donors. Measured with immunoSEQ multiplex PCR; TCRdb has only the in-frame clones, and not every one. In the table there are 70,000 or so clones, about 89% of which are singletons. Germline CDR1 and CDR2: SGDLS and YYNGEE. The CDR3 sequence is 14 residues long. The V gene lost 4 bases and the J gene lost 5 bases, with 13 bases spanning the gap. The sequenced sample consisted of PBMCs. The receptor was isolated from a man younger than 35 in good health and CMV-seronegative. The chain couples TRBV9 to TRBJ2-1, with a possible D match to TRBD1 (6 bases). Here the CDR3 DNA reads TGTGCCAGCAGCCCAGGGGAGCGCCACAATGAGCAGTTCTTC. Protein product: CASSPGERHNEQFF.